The 10 T cell receptor beta chains below were found in one sample sequenced in a study of OX40 agonist ivuxolimab in advanced cancers. Repertoires were generated with immunoSEQ multiplex PCR, while TCRdb's copy carries only in-frame clones and drops some. The table shows about 72,000 clones, with 80% to 85% occurring only once. This specimen consisted of CD4+ or CD8+ T cells sorted from blood, obtained in a trial of the OX40 agonist ivuxolimab. These receptor sequences come from an adult with an advanced solid tumor such as melanoma, head and neck, liver or kidney cancer.

In its sample, this clone was seen once. The chain links TRBV28 to TRBJ2-1; TRBD2 aligns across 10 bases. J lost 7 bases, V lost 7 bases, and 7 bases had no gene match. This CDR3 contains 14 residues. Germline V gene data show CDR1 as MDHEN and CDR2 as SYDVKM. The CDR3 region has the DNA TGTGCCAGCAACTTGGCTAGCGGGAGAAATGAGCAGTTCTTC. Its protein product is CASNLASGRNEQFF.

This rearrangement joins TRBV7-8 to TRBJ2-3; TRBD1 matches at 8 bases. In germline, CDR1 is SGHVS, CDR2 FQNEAQ. The CDR3 has 15 residues. Trimming cost V 3 bases and J 2 bases; bases outside gene matches: 4. The CDR3, as DNA: TGTGCCAGCAGCTTCCCGACAGGGGTCACAGATACGCAGTATTTT. This sequence encodes CASSFPTGVTDTQYF.

The V call is TRBV14, the J call TRBJ2-1, with D possibly being TRBD1 or TRBD2 (6 bases each). The CDR3 length is 15 residues. Between the trimmed V and J ends, which lost 2 bases and 5 bases, there was a span of 13 bases. Germline-derived CDR1 and CDR2 are SGHDN and FVKESK. The CDR3 DNA reads TGTGCCAGCAGCCAATCGAGGGGGGTCCACAATGAGCAGTTCTTC. It yields the protein CASSQSRGVHNEQFF.

This clone was picked up one time. The rearrangement links TRBV11-3 to TRBJ2-1; the match to TRBD2 covers 11 bases. Germline V CDR1 and CDR2: SGHNT, YENEEA. The CDR3 totals 16 residues. With V trimmed by 5 bases and J by 9 bases, 12 bases remained unmatched. CDR3 sequence reads: CASSVLAGVVESEQFF. CDR3 nucleotides: TGTGCCAGCAGCGTACTAGCGGGGGTTGTGGAGAGTGAGCAGTTCTTC.

The chain is built from TRBV27 and TRBJ2-4; no firm D call. V was pared by 5 bases and J by 7 bases, with 9 bases between. From germline, CDR1 is MNHEY and CDR2 SMNVEV (reference sequence). The CDR3 totals 12 residues. The CDR3 bases are TGTGCCAGCAGTGGGCCCTACAACATTCAGTACTTC. This gives the protein CASSGPYNIQYF.

This clone was counted once. This CDR3 reads CASSEIRREQFF. CDR3 in DNA: TGCGCCAGCAGTGAGATCCGGAGAGAGCAGTTCTTC. V usage is TRBV10-2 and J usage is TRBJ2-1; no firm D call. CDR3 length equals 12 residues. The ends were cut back, 2 bases at V and 10 bases at J, with 9 bases in the middle. Germline assignment: CDR1 WSHSY and CDR2 SAAADI.

The V call is TRBV6-1, the J call TRBJ1-4; D may be TRBD1 (6 bases). Deletions cut 2 bases from V and 6 bases from J, with 10 bases between. CDR3 length: 14 amino acids. The V gene's germline CDR1 is MNHNS and CDR2 SASEGT. CDR3 protein: CASSERGHYEKLFF. CDR3 bases: TGTGCCAGCAGTGAACGGGGGCACTATGAAAAACTGTTTTTT.

The rearrangement uses TRBV15 and TRBJ1-1; 7 nucleotides align to TRBD1. V lost 1 base, J lost 2 bases, and 4 bases stayed unmatched. The CDR3 spans 15 residues. Per germline, CDR1 LNHNV and CDR2 YYDKDF (reference sequence). CDR3 amino acids: CATSRGDRINTEAFF. In nucleotides, the CDR3 is TGTGCCACCAGCAGAGGGGACAGAATTAACACTGAAGCTTTCTTT.

The chain combines TRBV7-3 with TRBJ2-1; the D gene is possibly TRBD2 (6 bases). The CDR3 spans 15 residues. Trimming left V 5 bases short and J 4 bases short, with 15 bases between. Germline V lookup: CDR1 SGHTA, CDR2 FQGTGA. The chain's CDR3 is CASSLFGGDYNEQFF. The CDR3 region has the DNA TGTGCCAGCAGCCTGTTTGGCGGGGATTACAATGAGCAGTTCTTC.

The chain employs TRBV11-2 and TRBJ2-1; 7 bases agree with TRBD1. This CDR3 region has 16 residues. Trimming took 5 bases from V and 6 from J; bases not matched to a gene: 13. Germline assignment: CDR1 SGHAT and CDR2 FQNNGV. The CDR3 loop reads CASSPSMLGTANEQFF. CDR3 bases: TGTGCCAGCAGCCCATCGATGTTGGGGACAGCCAATGAGCAGTTCTTC.